This T cell receptor (beta chain) emerged from a study of blood T cells in healthy people across ages. The authors ran a second PCR of 7 to 11 cycles using a sample-barcoded 5' primer and a J-beta primer mix. A single record per CDR3 protein comes from TCRdb applying MiXCR to the 5' RACE reads. The sample contains around 1,900,000 distinct CDR3 sequences, roughly two fifths of which appear only once. The study's findings and limits: It was not known whether donors were CMV positive (a possible confounder of expanded clonotype changes). Measured against age, TCR beta diversity per million T cells decreased in a roughly linear manner.

CDR3 length equals 14 residues. V was pared by 4 bases and J by 4 bases, with 7 bases of the junction left unmatched. Germline V lookup: CDR1 SGHRS, CDR2 YFSETQ. Approximately 10 milliliters was the volume of peripheral blood drawn from each donor. On this clonotype: Antigen specificity is unknown.

The clonotype comes from a human donor in good health. V and J are TRBV5-1 and TRBJ2-5; 7 positions agree with TRBD2. Sequencing used blood. The CDR3 nucleotides read TGCGCCAGCAGCCCAAAGACTAGCACAGAGACCCAGTACTTC. It encodes CASSPKTSTETQYF.